This T cell receptor beta chain comes out of a study of blood T cell repertoires in COVID-19. Study-wide context: Both acute and convalescent COVID-19 samples were obtained from the United States, Italy and Spain. Nucleic acid was either cDNA or gDNA, and it came from T cells, B-cell-depleted T cells, or PBMCs.

Methods used by the authors: Amplification from reference gene primers served as the basis for estimated nucleated cell counts. Data came from immunoSEQ multiplex PCR; TCRdb stores just in-frame clones and leaves some out. V and J calls and clone size are those listed in that table; D and trimming were worked out from the DNA. Of about 80,000 clones listed, 65% to 85% are singletons. Looked up from germline, CDR1 is SGHNT and CDR2 is YYREEE (reference sequence). The CDR3 is 13 residues long. V lost 9 bases and J lost 1; bases outside the gene matches: 5. Sequenced material: peripheral blood. The TCR sequence derives from a man at least 80 years old with active or convalescent COVID-19. V and J are TRBV5-4 and TRBJ2-5, with 8 bases that match TRBD2. The CDR3 nucleotides read TGTGCCACCCGGGGGGGGTTCCAAGAGACCCAGTACTTC. Residues: CATRGGFQETQYF.